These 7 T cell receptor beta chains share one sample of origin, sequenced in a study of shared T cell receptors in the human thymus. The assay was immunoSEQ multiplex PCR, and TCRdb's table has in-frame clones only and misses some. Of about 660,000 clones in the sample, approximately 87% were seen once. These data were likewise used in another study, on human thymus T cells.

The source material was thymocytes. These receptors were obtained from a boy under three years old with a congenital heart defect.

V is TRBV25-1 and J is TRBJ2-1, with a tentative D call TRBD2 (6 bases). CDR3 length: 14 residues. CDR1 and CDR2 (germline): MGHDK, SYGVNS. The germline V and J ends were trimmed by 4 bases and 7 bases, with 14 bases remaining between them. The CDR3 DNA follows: TGTGCCAGCAGTGTAGGTGGAGGGGTAAATGAGCAGTTCTTC. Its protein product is CASSVGGGVNEQFF.

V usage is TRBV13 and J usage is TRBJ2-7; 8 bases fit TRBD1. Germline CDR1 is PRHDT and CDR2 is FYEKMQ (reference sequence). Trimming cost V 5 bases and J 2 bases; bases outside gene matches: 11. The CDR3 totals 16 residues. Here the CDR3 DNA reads TGTGCCAGCAGCGCCCCCCTGCCGGACAGGGCCTACGAGCAGTACTTC. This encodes CASSAPLPDRAYEQYF.

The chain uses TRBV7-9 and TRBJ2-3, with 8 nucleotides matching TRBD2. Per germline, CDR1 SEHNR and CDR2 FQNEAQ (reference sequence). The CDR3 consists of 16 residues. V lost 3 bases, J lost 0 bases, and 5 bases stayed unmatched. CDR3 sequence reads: CASSFGLAGSTDTQYF. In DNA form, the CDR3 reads TGTGCCAGCAGCTTCGGATTAGCGGGAAGCACAGATACGCAGTATTTT. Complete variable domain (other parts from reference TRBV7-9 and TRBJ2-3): DTGVSQNPRHKITKRGQNVTFRCDPISEHNRLYWYRQTLGQGPEFLTYFQNEAQLEKSRLLSDRFSAERPKGSFSTLEIQRTEQGDSAMYLCASSFGLAGSTDTQYFGPGTRLTVL.

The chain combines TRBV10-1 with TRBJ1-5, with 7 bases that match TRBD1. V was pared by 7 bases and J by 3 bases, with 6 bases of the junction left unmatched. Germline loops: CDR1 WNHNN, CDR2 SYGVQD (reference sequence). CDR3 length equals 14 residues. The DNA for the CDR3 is TGCGCCAGCACCCGGGACAGCCTCAATCAGCCCCAGCATTTT. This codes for CASTRDSLNQPQHF.

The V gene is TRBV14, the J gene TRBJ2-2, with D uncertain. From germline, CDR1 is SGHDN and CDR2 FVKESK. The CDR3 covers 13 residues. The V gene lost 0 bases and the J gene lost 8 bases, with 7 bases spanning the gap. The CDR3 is CASSQERIGELFF. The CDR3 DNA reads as TGTGCCAGCAGCCAAGAGAGGATTGGGGAGCTGTTTTTT.

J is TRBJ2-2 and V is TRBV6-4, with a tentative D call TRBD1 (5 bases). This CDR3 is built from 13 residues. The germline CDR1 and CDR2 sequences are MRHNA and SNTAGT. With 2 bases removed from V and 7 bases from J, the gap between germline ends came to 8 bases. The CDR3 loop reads CASSDARVGELFF. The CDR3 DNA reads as TGTGCCAGCAGTGACGCCAGGGTCGGGGAGCTGTTTTTT.

CDR3 coding DNA: TGTGCCAGCCGGGCGGGAGGGCGGACAGATACGCAGTATTTT. It specifies CASRAGGRTDTQYF. The V gene is TRBV10-3, the J gene TRBJ2-3; 9 nucleotides line up with TRBD2. CDR1 and CDR2 (germline): ENHRY, SYGVKD. J lost 3 bases, V lost 10 bases, and 8 bases had no gene match. The CDR3 runs to 14 residues.